The sequence of this T cell receptor beta chain was determined in a study of blood T cells in healthy people across ages. The CDR3 is made up of 15 amino acids. Germline V gene data show CDR1 as SEHNR and CDR2 as FQNEAQ (reference sequence). Trimming stripped 2 bases from V and 4 bases from J, with 13 bases between. Using a J-beta primer mix together with a sample-barcoded 5' primer, a second PCR was run for roughly 7 to 11 cycles. TCRdb analysed the 5' RACE reads with MiXCR anew, one entry per CDR3 protein. The table includes around 500,000 distinct CDR3 sequences, about 45% detected once. The chain carries TRBV7-9 and TRBJ2-3; D may be TRBD1 (6 bases). This receptor was obtained from a man older than 75 in good health. Sequenced material: blood. The DNA of the CDR3 is TGTGCCAGCAGCTTATTACTAGACAGGCCAGATACGCAGTATTTT. It specifies CASSLLLDRPDTQYF. The full variable domain, completed using reference TRBV7-9 and TRBJ2-3, is DTGVSQNPRHKITKRGQNVTFRCDPISEHNRLYWYRQTLGQGPEFLTYFQNEAQLEKSRLLSDRFSAERPKGSFSTLEIQRTEQGDSAMYLCASSLLLDRPDTQYFGPGTRLTVL.